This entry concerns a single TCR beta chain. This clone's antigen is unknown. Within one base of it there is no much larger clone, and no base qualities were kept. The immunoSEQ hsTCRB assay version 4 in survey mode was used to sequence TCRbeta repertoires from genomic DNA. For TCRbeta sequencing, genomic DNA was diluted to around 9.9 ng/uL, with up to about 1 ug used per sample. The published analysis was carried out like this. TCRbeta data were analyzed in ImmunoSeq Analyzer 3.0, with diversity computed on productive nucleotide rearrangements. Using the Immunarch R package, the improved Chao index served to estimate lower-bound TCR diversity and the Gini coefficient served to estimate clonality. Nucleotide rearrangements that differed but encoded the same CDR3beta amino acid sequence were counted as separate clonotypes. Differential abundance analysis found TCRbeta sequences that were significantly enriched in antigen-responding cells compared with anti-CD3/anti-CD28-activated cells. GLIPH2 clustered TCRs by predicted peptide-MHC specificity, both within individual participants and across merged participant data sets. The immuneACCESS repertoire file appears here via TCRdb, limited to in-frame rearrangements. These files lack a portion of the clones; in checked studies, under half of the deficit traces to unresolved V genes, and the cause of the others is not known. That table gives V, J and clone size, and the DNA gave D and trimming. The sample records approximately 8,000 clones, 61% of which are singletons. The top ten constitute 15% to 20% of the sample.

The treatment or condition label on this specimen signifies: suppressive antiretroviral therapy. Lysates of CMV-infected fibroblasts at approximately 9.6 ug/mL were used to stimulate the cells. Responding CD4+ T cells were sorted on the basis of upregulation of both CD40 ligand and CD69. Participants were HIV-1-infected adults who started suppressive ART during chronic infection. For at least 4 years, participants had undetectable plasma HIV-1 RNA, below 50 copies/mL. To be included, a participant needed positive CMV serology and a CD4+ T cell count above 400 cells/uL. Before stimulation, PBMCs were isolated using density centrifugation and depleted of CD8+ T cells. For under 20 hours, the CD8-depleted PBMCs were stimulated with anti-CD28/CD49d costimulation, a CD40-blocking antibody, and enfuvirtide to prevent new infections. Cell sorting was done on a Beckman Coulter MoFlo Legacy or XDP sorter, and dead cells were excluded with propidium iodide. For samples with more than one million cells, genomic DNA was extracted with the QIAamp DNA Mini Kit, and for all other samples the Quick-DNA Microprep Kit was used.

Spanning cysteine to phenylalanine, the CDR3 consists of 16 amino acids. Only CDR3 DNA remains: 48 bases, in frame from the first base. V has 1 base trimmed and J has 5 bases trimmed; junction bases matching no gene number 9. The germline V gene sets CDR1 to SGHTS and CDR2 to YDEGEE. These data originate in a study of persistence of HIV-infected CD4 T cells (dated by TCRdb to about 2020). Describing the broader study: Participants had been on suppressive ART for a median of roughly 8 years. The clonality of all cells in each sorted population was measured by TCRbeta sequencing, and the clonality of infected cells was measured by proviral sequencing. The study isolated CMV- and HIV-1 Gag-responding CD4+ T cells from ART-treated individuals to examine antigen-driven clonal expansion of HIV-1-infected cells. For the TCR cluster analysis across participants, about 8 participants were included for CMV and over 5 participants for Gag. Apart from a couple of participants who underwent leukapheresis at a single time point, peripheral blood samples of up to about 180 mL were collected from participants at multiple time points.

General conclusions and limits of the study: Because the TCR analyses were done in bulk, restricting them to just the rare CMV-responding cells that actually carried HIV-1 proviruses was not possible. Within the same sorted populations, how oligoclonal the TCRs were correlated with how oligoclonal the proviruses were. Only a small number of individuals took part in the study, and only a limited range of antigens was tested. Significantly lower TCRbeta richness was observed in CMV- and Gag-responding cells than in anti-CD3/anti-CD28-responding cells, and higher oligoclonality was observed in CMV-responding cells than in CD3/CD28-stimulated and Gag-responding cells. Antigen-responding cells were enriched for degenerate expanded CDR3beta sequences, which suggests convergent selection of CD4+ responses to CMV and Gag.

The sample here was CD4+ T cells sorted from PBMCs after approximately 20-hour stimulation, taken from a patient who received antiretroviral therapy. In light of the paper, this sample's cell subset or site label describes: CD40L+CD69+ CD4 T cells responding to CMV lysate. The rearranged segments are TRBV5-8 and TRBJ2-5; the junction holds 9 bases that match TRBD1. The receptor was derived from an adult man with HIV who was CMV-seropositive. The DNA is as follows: TGTGCCAGCAGCTTGAGGGACAGGGCAGGTGGGGAGACCCAGTACTTC. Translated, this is CASSLRDRAGGETQYF.